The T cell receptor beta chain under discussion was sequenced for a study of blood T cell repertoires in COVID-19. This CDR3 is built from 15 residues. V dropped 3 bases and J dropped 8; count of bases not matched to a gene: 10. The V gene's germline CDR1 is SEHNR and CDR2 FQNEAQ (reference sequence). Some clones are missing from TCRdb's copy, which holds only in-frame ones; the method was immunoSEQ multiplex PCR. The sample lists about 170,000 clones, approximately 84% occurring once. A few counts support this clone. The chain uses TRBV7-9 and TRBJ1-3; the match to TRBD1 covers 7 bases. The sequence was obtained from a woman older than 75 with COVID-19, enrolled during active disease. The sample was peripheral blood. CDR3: CASSFGASRGHTIYF. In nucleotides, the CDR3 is TGTGCCAGCAGCTTCGGTGCGTCTAGGGGGCACACCATATATTTT.